Presented here are 2 T cell receptor beta chains from one specimen sequenced in a study of long-term antiretroviral therapy in people with HIV. immunoSEQ v3.0 was run at survey level. Sequenced by immunoSEQ multiplex PCR; TCRdb stores in-frame clones only, minus some. This table has tens of thousands of clones, roughly 84% appearing once. The sequenced sample was unsorted PBMCs, obtained around 4.5 years after starting antiretroviral therapy. The source is a man under 40 with HIV.

The chain is built from TRBV13 and TRBJ1-2; TRBD1 is a possible D gene (6 bases). The ends were cut back, 1 base at V and 4 bases at J, with 16 bases in the middle. The CDR3 is made up of 16 amino acids. Germline-derived CDR1 and CDR2 are PRHDT and FYEKMQ (reference sequence). In DNA form, the CDR3 reads TGTGCCAGCAGCTTAGCGGTGGGGGGCGTCAGCTATGGCTACACCTTC. It translates to CASSLAVGGVSYGYTF.

V gene TRBV5-5 combines with J gene TRBJ1-1, with a tentative D call TRBD1 (6 bases). The CDR3 covers 15 residues. Germline-derived CDR1 and CDR2 are SGHKS and YYEKEE (reference sequence). The ends were cut back, 2 bases at V and 1 base at J, with 12 bases in the middle. In DNA, the CDR3 is TGTGCCAGCAGCTTACAGGACAGAACGAACACTGAAGCTTTCTTT. Its protein is CASSLQDRTNTEAFF.